This T cell receptor (beta chain) originates from a study of cytomegalovirus exposure and HLA in healthy donors (dated by TCRdb to the late 2010s). Study-level background: In an earlier analysis of under 600 of the donors, 276 Gb of sequence data and about 110 million unique TCR beta sequences from 180 million or so T cells were reported. An early release that covered fewer than 750 HLA-typed donors contained approximately 300 gigabases of sequencing data and tens of millions of unique TCR sequences. Of the roughly 400 genotyped donors, about 80% fell in the genetic ancestry cluster associated with self-reported Caucasian donors. The study was designed to test whether signatures of past pathogen exposure could be identified by cataloging public T cell receptors. Using immunosequencing, the study profiled T cell repertoires from around 680 subjects and related those repertoires to cytomegalovirus serostatus. Along with the approximately 650-subject first cohort, a separate validation cohort of over a hundred different subjects was used. To predict cytomegalovirus infection status, the study brought together high-throughput TCR immunosequencing, statistical association of individual TCRs with disease status, and machine learning. In a later analysis, previously published TCR beta repertoires from about 640 donors were re-analyzed and high-resolution HLA genotyping was added so that TCR occurrence patterns could be studied. In the later analysis, no new phenotypic data were used to find candidate immune exposures; instead, reliance was placed on TCR beta sequences and their occurrence across donors. To decide whether each TCR beta V gene segment behaved as functional or pseudogenic, an earlier analysis of several hundred of the donors relied on high-throughput TCR beta sequencing. Donor age, sex, ethnicity and CMV serostatus were compiled alongside the repertoire data. A later genetic analysis took genome-wide SNP genotypes for about 65% of the 666 donors and used that subset as a discovery cohort. All discovery cohort repertoires had been generated on a single sequencing platform. Class I and class II HLA loci were covered by the typing at four-digit resolution. The number of typed donors differed by locus: roughly 629-640 for A, B, C, DRB1 and DQB1; 500 to 550 for DQA1; approximately 610 for DPA1; and roughly 470 for DPB1. Roughly 5 DR-DQ haplotypes were treated as single units for association and clustering because of strong linkage in the cohort. On average, 235,054 unique TCR beta nucleotide sequences were sequenced per donor among about 400 genotyped donors of the cohort, with 15% to 20% of those sequences being non-productive. Beyond this particular receptor, the publication reports: The only immune exposure information available for the cohort was CMV serostatus. An earlier analysis of roughly 570 of the donors showed that most TCR beta V segments appeared in productive rearrangements either about 87% or about 30% of the time, which broadly matched IMGT annotations. A later analysis reported that several top co-occurrence clusters appeared linked to parvovirus B19, influenza, CMV and Epstein-Barr virus. Linkage disequilibrium might explain the correlated functional status among segregating V segments, but an unknown experimental factor could not be ruled out. Because HLA typing was missing for some donors at each locus, association tests included only the typed subset. Specific HLA alleles were associated with 15,000 to 20,000 TCR beta sequences at a false discovery rate of 0.05 in a later analysis. Some IMGT-functional V segments, including TRBV6-2 and TRBV6-3, could not be distinguished by the 87-base-pair reads and were therefore excluded. Most TCR sequences were seen in very few donors, while some public TCRs were found in many individuals. Only TCR beta chains were sequenced in this cohort, and the absence of alpha or paired-chain data limited detectable features. In the study, 150 to 200 TCR beta chains were listed as associated with cytomegalovirus. In vitro tests confirmed that three of the cytomegalovirus-associated TCR beta chains recognize cytomegalovirus antigens. Most CMV-associated TCR beta chains appeared to be HLA-restricted in a later analysis, and the HLA associations seemed to be driven largely by CMV exposure. In a later analysis, HLA-associated TCR beta chains were found to be more clonally expanded and to have lower generation probabilities than equally common non-associated chains. The classifier was reported to diagnose cytomegalovirus status with high specificity and sensitivity in both the original and validation cohorts. A later analysis found that TCR association rates varied across HLA loci, with DRB1 alleles showing the most associated TCRs and HLA-C alleles the fewest. The authors suggested that the approach could potentially be extended to other disease states and immunological phenotypes. When HLA alleles, especially DR and DQ, strongly co-occurred, TCR associations were difficult to assign to individual alleles. Because counts were too low, about 18 rarely observed V segments, including chromosome 9 orphons, were excluded from the earlier analysis of fewer than 650 of the donors. A later genetic analysis reported fewer N-insertions in productive TCRs among donors in an Asian-associated ancestry cluster than the roughly 700-donor mean. Roughly uniform sequencing depth across donors was assumed in presence/absence analyses, although this assumption may not hold. A further reported finding was that TCR beta sequences accurately predicted the HLA-A and HLA-B alleles for most subjects in the first cohort. In a later genetic analysis, a missense DCLRE1C variant was associated with V-gene and J-gene trimming of TCR beta chains, and the association was replicated in an independent cohort. A group of highly shared sequence variants was considered likely to be a technical artifact of the sequencing pipeline.

The cohort consisted of approximately 670 healthy bone marrow donors. At the time of sampling, every cohort member was nominally healthy, though immune exposures that went unrecorded were likely present. The donor tested CMV seropositive, placing the donor among the approximately 290 seropositive members of the cohort. A peripheral blood sample was provided by each donor, and peripheral blood mononuclear cells were used for TCR beta sequencing. Genomic DNA was extracted from the blood cell samples with the Qiagen DNeasy Blood Extraction Kit. From the germline V gene, CDR1 is MDHEN and CDR2 is SYDVKM. Trimming removed 4 bases from V and 5 bases from J, leaving 11 bases between the germline ends. Taken from cysteine to phenylalanine, the CDR3 has 13 residues. Of the read, only the CDR3 DNA is kept; its 39 bases are in frame from base 1. A note on this clone: Its antigen has not been determined. There are no base qualities to consult, and no much larger clone falls within one base.

Libraries were made using the immunoSEQ multiplex PCR assay. For the multiplex PCR, a mixture combining 60 forward primers for TCR Vbeta segments and 13 reverse primers for TCR Jbeta segments was used. A multiplex PCR assay on genomic DNA amplified the CDR3 region of rearranged TCR beta genes. The Illumina HiSeq System was used to sequence the amplified TCR beta libraries as 87-base-pair reads. The original pipeline was this. A later analysis tallied 80 million to 95 million unique TCR beta chains across the 666 repertoires, and approximately 9.9 million of those chains were shared by two or more donors. Raw reads were error-corrected and collapsed into unique sequences with a nearest-neighbor algorithm that merged closely related sequences to remove PCR and sequencing errors. V, D and J gene segments were assigned by aligning CDR3 sequences to IMGT reference sequences. Each retained sequence needed at least a six-nucleotide match to both a V gene segment and a J gene segment. Rearrangements were called productive when the CDR3 lacked stop codons and stayed in frame with V and J; all others were non-productive. CDR3 was defined according to IMGT convention as the region running from the second conserved V-encoded cysteine to the conserved J-encoded phenylalanine. In an earlier analysis of more than 550 of the donors, sequences lacking an unambiguous match to a single V gene segment were excluded. In an earlier analysis of several hundred of the donors, a V segment was called functional when productive rearrangements were above 56.7%, and segregating when the standard deviation between donors exceeded 5%. To diagnose cytomegalovirus status from the catalog of TCR beta chain sequences, a statistical classification framework was built. A later analysis assigned V and J genes by comparing TCR nucleotide sequences with IMGT/GENE-DB human TR gene sequences. The TCRdist pipeline was used in a later analysis to assign CDR3 sequences and most-parsimonious VDJ recombination scenarios. A later analysis defined each TCR beta chain by its CDR3 amino acid sequence plus V-gene family, and excluded reads lacking a unique V-gene family. To address suspected cross-contamination and a sequencing artifact, a later analysis removed approximately 600 highly shared, low-generation-probability nucleotide sequences. In a later analysis, a clonal expansion index was calculated for each public chain from normalized within-repertoire ranks of inferred template counts. In a later analysis, generation probabilities were computed with a VDJ recombination model fitted to out-of-frame rearrangements, and the resulting probabilities were checked against IGoR. A later analysis scored TCR-TCR, TCR-HLA and TCR-CMV co-occurrence with hypergeometric tests, applying a repertoire-size bias correction to TCR pairs. In a later analysis, false discovery rates were estimated by permuting HLA or CMV assignments 20 times. A later analysis grouped co-occurring TCRs with DBSCAN, adding TCRdist sequence similarity when clustering within HLA-allele-positive subsets. For co-occurrence clustering, repertoires with fewer than 30,000 or more than 120,000 public chains were excluded, along with 5 or 6 repertoires with anomalous nucleotide sharing. TCRdb's version of the immuneACCESS table is confined to in-frame rearrangements and falls short of the full clone set. An unresolved V gene accounts for under half of the shortfall where checked; the remainder is of unknown origin. The DNA gave D and trimming, while V, J and clone size come from that table. This sample gives roughly 300,000 clones in total; 86% of them show up just once. Of the sample, 3.5% to 4.5% falls within the top ten clones.

The chain couples TRBV28 to TRBJ1-2; possibly the D gene is TRBD1, per 5 matching bases. The material sequenced was PBMCs. This TCR came from a middle-aged man in good health and CMV-seropositive. The DNA is TGTGCCAGCAGTTCACCCCCAGGGTATGGCTACACCTTC. Its amino acids are CASSSPPGYGYTF.